This T cell receptor beta chain was retrieved from a study of T cells in Graves' hyperthyroidism and ophthalmopathy. RNA transcripts provided the source from which TCR beta CDR3 regions were amplified. The HTBI set primed first-round TCR CDR3 RT-PCR. TCRdb re-analysed the multiplex PCR reads in MiXCR, keeping a single row per CDR3 protein. Here the sample spans approximately 520,000 distinct CDR3 sequences, less than 25% being singletons. The authors obtained PBMCs from 10 ml of fresh peripheral blood. V lost 6 bases to trimming and J lost 10 bases; unmatched junction nucleotides: 11. Germline V gene sequence: CDR1 SNHLY, CDR2 FYNNEI. The CDR3 totals 13 residues. This clonotype was observed at least ten times.

This sequence joins TRBV2 and TRBJ1-1; 7 nucleotides align to TRBD1. The material sequenced was blood. This TCR was recovered from a man between 18 and 29 years old with Graves' hyperthyroidism. This CDR3 reads CASRFDRVSGAFF. The CDR3 coding sequence is TGTGCCAGCAGATTCGACAGGGTGAGCGGAGCTTTCTTT.